Sequencing of this T cell receptor beta chain was carried out in a study of blood T cell repertoires in COVID-19 (dated by TCRdb to between 2020 and 2021). A note on the overall study: Samples covering the acute and convalescent phases of COVID-19 were provided by collaborators in the United States, Italy and Spain. Where HLA class I and class II types were available, the types were taken from metadata supplied by the sample provider, not from assay-based typing. Samples came from the ongoing ImmuneRACE study (first 160 participants) plus 1,254 subjects from 6 global collaborators. The prospective study material was composed of cDNA or gDNA derived from T cells, B-cell-depleted T cells, or PBMCs. The sample metadata nearly always contained a de-identified subject ID, COVID-19 status, age in years and sex. A freely available public database, intended as a resource for researchers studying the immune response to SARS-CoV-2, is where the repertoires were released. The dataset comprised deeply sampled blood TCRbeta repertoires from subjects exposed to, actively infected with, or recovered from COVID-19. Study-level results and caveats: The quantity of clinical and demographic metadata differed by source and by participant and was supplied without curation.

TCRbeta CDR3 regions were amplified from genomic DNA using the immunoSEQ Assay, a bias-controlled multiplex PCR. On the authors' methods: Nucleated cell counts per sample were estimated from amplification of reference gene primers within the assay. To quantify the absolute abundance of each unique TCRbeta CDR3 rearrangement, sequence reads were collapsed and filtered. For each sample, productive Simpson clonality was calculated by taking the square root of Simpson's diversity index across productive rearrangements. What TCRdb holds here is the immuneACCESS table cut down to in-frame rearrangements. Part of the clones is not present; checked against another copy, under half of the missing clones reflect an unresolved V gene, and the others are unexplained. From that table come the V and J calls and clone size; the DNA was used to work out D and trimming. This sample lists under 95,000 clones; about four fifths were detected once. About 2% of the sample belongs to the ten largest clones.

For this clone: This receptor's antigen is unknown. No much larger clone is present one base from it, and per-base qualities are unavailable.

Whole blood was collected in K2EDTA tubes by collaborating institutions according to the institutions' own protocols. Collaborator samples were shipped for TCRbeta analysis as frozen whole blood, isolated PBMCs, or DNA extracted from either sample type. The cysteine opens and the phenylalanine closes a CDR3 of 14 amino acids. The entry retains the CDR3 DNA only, 42 bases that are in frame from base 1. The germline V gene (reference sequence) gives CDR1 as LNHDA and CDR2 as SQIVND. Deletion took 7 bases off V and 4 bases off J, with a span of 13 bases between the germline ends. The clonotype comes from a woman aged 65 to 85 with acute or convalescent COVID-19. The chain is encoded by TRBV19 joined to TRBJ2-2; the D gene lacks a confident call. Sequenced material: peripheral blood. The nucleotide sequence reads TGTGCCAGTACCCAGCCGGGTTTCACCGGGGAGCTGTTTTTT. The encoded protein is CASTQPGFTGELFF.